The sequence of this T cell receptor (beta chain) was determined in a study of T cell responses to AZD1222 COVID-19 vaccine. The wider study: Samples with a second dose at about 4 or about 12 weeks were pooled together. Notes on the study in general: Baseline serostatus was positive in only six AZD1222 recipients. The breadth and depth of Spike-specific TCRs increased once two AZD1222 doses had been given.

As to this clone: Its antigen is unknown.

Only in-frame clones appear in the TCRdb table, and some are missing; sequencing was by immunoSEQ multiplex PCR. The sample contains 150,000 or so clones, roughly 90% of which appear only once. There are 12 residues in the CDR3. Per germline, CDR1 SGHTA and CDR2 FQGTGA. Trimming took 0 bases from V and 4 from J, leaving 1 base between them. Sequenced material: peripheral blood, taken on day 0 of AZD1222 vaccination. This rearrangement joins TRBV7-3 to TRBJ2-1; D call uncertain. This sequence originates from an adult in good health. CDR3: CASSLTYNEQFF. The CDR3 nucleotides are TGTGCCAGCAGCTTAACGTACAATGAGCAGTTCTTC.